The source of this TCR beta chain is a study of PD-1 blockade in mismatch repair-deficient tumors. The trim removed 6 bases at V and 5 bases at J, leaving 7 bases unmatched. The CDR3 runs 14 residues. Germline V gives CDR1 SGHVS, CDR2 FQNEAQ. The protocol was immunoSEQ multiplex PCR, while the TCRdb copy is restricted to in-frame clones and leaves out a portion. The sample carries roughly 15,000 clones, around 82% recorded once. This TCR derives from an adult with mismatch repair-deficient cancer. The J gene is TRBJ2-7, the V gene TRBV7-8; 10 nucleotides match TRBD1. Sample: PBMCs, taken before pembrolizumab treatment. Here the CDR3 reads CASSWGTGANEQYF. CDR3 DNA: TGTGCCAGCAGTTGGGGGACAGGGGCTAACGAGCAGTACTTC.